The 14 T cell receptor beta chains below all came from one sample that was sequenced in a study of beta chain features in type 1 diabetes. Expressed TCRB transcripts got sequenced, as all isolated RNA was reverse transcribed. Assay used: immunoSEQ multiplex PCR; TCRdb lists only in-frame clones, some missing. The sample holds 80,000 to 90,000 clones, under 35% seen once. Material: stem cell memory CD4+ T cells from blood. These receptor sequences come from a woman aged 18-29 years in good health.

The V call is TRBV6-6, the J call TRBJ2-1; TRBD2 matches 10 bases. Germline V gene lookup returns CDR1 MNHNY and CDR2 SVGAGI (reference sequence). J lost 7 bases, V lost 7 bases, and 4 bases had no gene match. The CDR3 covers 13 residues. DNA for the CDR3: TGTGCCAGCAATATAGCGGGAGGAAATGAGCAGTTCTTC. Amino acids: CASNIAGGNEQFF.

The V and J genes are TRBV19 and TRBJ2-1; 13 nucleotides match TRBD2. This CDR3 is built from 17 residues. Losses at the gene ends were 0 bases for V and 4 bases for J; bases not matched to a gene: 3. The germline V gene has CDR1 LNHDA and CDR2 SQIVND (reference sequence). The CDR3 DNA reads as TGTGCCAGTAGTATAGATGGGGGACTAGCGGGGTACAATGAGCAGTTCTTC. It encodes CASSIDGGLAGYNEQFF.

This clone was seen a few times. CDR3 bases: TGTGCCAGCACTGAGGACAGGGTCTACGGCTACACCTTC. It codes for CASTEDRVYGYTF. The V and J genes are TRBV7-2 and TRBJ1-2; 8 bases are shared with TRBD1. V lost 7 bases, J lost 8 bases, and 9 bases stayed unmatched. CDR3 length: 13 amino acids. Germline CDR1 and CDR2: SGHTA and FQGNSA.

The chain carries TRBV5-6 and TRBJ1-5; 9 bases are a match to TRBD1. The CDR3 extends over 17 amino acids. Germline values: CDR1 SGHDT, CDR2 YYEEEE. V was pared by 4 bases and J by 5 bases, with 13 bases of the junction left unmatched. The chain's CDR3 is CASSDPGTGRLDQPQHF. The CDR3 region has the DNA TGTGCCAGCAGCGATCCCGGGACAGGGAGGTTGGATCAGCCCCAGCATTTT.

This clone showed up just a few times. This chain's CDR3 is CASSITESSYNSPLHF. For the CDR3, the DNA is TGTGCCAGCTCAATCACGGAGAGCTCCTATAATTCACCCCTCCACTTT. The chain couples TRBV18 to TRBJ1-6; no clear D gene. The CDR3 runs to 16 residues. V lost 5 bases and J 0 bases, leaving 11 bases between the germline ends. Germline CDR1 reads KGHSH; CDR2 reads LQKENI.

The chain employs TRBV11-1 and TRBJ2-7, with D possibly TRBD1 on 5 matching bases. This CDR3 is 13 amino acids long. Deletions cut 5 bases from V and 3 bases from J, with 11 bases between. Germline V gives CDR1 SGHAT, CDR2 FQDESV (reference sequence). The CDR3 loop reads CASSVRQGYEQYF. DNA for the CDR3: TGTGCCAGCAGCGTGCGCCAGGGCTACGAGCAGTACTTC.

The CDR3 DNA reads TGCGCCAGCAGCTTGGCAGAACCGTACCAAACTTTCTTT. Encoded protein: CASSLAEPYQTFF. This chain links TRBV5-1 with TRBJ1-1; no firm D call. Germline V lookup: CDR1 SGHRS, CDR2 YFSETQ. V was clipped by 0 bases and J by 12 bases, with 15 bases between them. The CDR3 covers 13 residues.

This clone was seen more than once but under ten times. The chain combines TRBV15 with TRBJ2-7, with a possible D match to TRBD1 (6 bases). Deletions cut 1 base from V and 2 bases from J, with 9 bases between. The length of the CDR3 is 14 residues. Germline V CDR1 and CDR2: LNHNV, YYDKDF (reference sequence). CDR3 coding DNA: TGTGCCACCAGCAGAGCAGGGGTTACCTACGAGCAGTACTTC. This codes for CATSRAGVTYEQYF.

This clone was picked up a small number of times. The V and J genes are TRBV11-2 and TRBJ2-3; D is uncertain. The germline V gene has CDR1 SGHAT and CDR2 FQNNGV. V was shortened by 2 bases and J by 4 bases, with 4 bases between the two germline ends. The CDR3 length is 12 residues. The DNA for the CDR3 is TGTGCCAGCAGCTTACTTGCAGATACGCAGTATTTT. As protein: CASSLLADTQYF.

V usage is TRBV5-1 and J usage is TRBJ1-2; no firm D call. Germline values: CDR1 SGHRS, CDR2 YFSETQ. The CDR3 is 16 residues long. Trimming cost V 4 bases and J 0 bases, with 16 bases left between them. The DNA for the CDR3 is TGCGCCAGCAGCGCCTTCCCGGGTTTGACTAACTATGGCTACACCTTC. Encoded protein: CASSAFPGLTNYGYTF.

The chain carries TRBV5-7 and TRBJ1-5, with a weak D call TRBD1 (5 bases). TRBV5-7 is labeled an ORF, and its function is uncertain. The CDR3 runs 13 residues. The V end lost 9 bases, the J end lost 4 bases, and 14 bases lay between the germline ends. The CDR3 nucleotides are TGTGCCACCTCTCCCCCAGGGAATCAGCCCCAGCATTTT. Translating it yields CATSPPGNQPQHF.

This clone was observed a few times. The chain uses TRBV6-5 and TRBJ1-2; 8 bases match TRBD1. The germline V gene has CDR1 MNHEY and CDR2 SVGAGI. Trimming removed 4 bases from V and 5 bases from J; junction bases left unmatched: 3. There are 13 residues in the CDR3. The CDR3 DNA sequence: TGTGCCAGCAGTTCGACAGGGGAATATGGCTACACCTTC. Its protein is CASSSTGEYGYTF.

This clone was counted a few times. The chain couples TRBV2 to TRBJ2-1, with TRBD2 identical over 15 bases. The CDR3 is 13 residues long. Germline assignment: CDR1 SNHLY and CDR2 FYNNEI. V trimming: 8 bases; J trimming: 7 bases; junction bases outside the gene matches: 0. The CDR3 nucleotides read TGTGCCAGCGGACTAGCGGGGGGGAATGAGCAGTTCTTC. Amino acids: CASGLAGGNEQFF.

In this sample, this clone turned up a few times. The rearrangement uses TRBV18 and TRBJ2-7; 7 nucleotides line up with TRBD1. CDR3 length equals 15 residues. V was clipped by 5 bases and J by 5 bases; unmatched bases: 12. From germline, CDR1 is KGHSH and CDR2 LQKENI. The CDR3 loop is CASSNYDRGRDEQYF. The DNA of the CDR3 is TGTGCCAGCTCAAATTACGATAGGGGGCGCGACGAGCAGTACTTC.